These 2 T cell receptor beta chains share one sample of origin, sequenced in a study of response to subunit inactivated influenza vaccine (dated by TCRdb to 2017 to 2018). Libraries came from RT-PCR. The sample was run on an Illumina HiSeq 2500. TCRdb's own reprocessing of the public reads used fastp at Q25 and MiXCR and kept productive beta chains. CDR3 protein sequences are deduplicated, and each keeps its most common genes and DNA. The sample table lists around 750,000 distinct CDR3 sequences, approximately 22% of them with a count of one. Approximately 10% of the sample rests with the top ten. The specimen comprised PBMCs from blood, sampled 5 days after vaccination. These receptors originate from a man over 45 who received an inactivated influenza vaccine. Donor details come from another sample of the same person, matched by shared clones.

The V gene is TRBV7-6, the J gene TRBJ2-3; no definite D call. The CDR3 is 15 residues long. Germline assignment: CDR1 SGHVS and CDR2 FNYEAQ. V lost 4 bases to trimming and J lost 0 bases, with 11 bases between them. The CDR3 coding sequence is TGTGCCAGCAGCTCCACCGCCAGCAGCACAGATACGCAGTATTTT. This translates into CASSSTASSTDTQYF.

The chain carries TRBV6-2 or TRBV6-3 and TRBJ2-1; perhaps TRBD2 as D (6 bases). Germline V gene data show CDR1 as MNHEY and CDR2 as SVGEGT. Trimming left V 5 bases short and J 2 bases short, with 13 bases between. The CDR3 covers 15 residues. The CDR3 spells CASSQRLGTYNEQFF. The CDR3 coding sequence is TGTGCCAGCAGTCAACGACTAGGGACCTACAATGAGCAGTTCTTC.